The 10 T cell receptor beta chains listed next were all sequenced from one sample in a study of Ad26.COV2.S vaccination and SARS-CoV-2 variants. Using immunoSEQ multiplex PCR, the repertoire was profiled, and TCRdb retains in-frame clones only, with some absent. The top ten clones hold roughly 4% of a sample with roughly 420,000 clones, 70% to 90% of them seen once. The treatment is: about 20 received Ad26.COV2.S at low or high dose, single or two shots; roughly five received placebo; per-sample allocation not given. Day 63 following the first vaccine or placebo injection was when the samples were taken. Source: peripheral blood, taken in a trial of Ad26.COV2.S vaccine versus placebo. All receptors derive from a person between 18 and 65 years old who received the Ad26.COV2.S COVID-19 vaccine or a placebo.

The chain is built from TRBV28 and TRBJ2-7; D gene ambiguous. The CDR3 runs 15 residues. Trimming removed 1 base from V and 0 bases from J, with 10 bases in between. The germline V gene encodes CDR1 MDHEN and CDR2 SYDVKM. CDR3 sequence reads: CASSLSGSRSYEQYF. Here the CDR3 DNA reads TGTGCCAGCAGTTTATCGGGCAGTCGCTCCTACGAGCAGTACTTC.

The V and J genes are TRBV18 and TRBJ1-1, with TRBD1 identical over 9 bases. The V gene's germline CDR1 is KGHSH and CDR2 LQKENI. CDR3 size: 13 residues. V trimming: 5 bases; J trimming: 6 bases; junction bases outside the gene matches: 4. The CDR3 coding sequence is TGTGCCAGCTCAATGACAGGGGGGGCTGAAGCTTTCTTT. Translated: CASSMTGGAEAFF.

This clone was counted only a few times. This sequence joins TRBV11-2 and TRBJ2-1; a weak D match, TRBD2 (6 bases). Trimming removed 0 bases from V and 0 bases from J, with 15 bases in between. CDR3 length: 18 amino acids. The germline gives CDR1 SGHAT, CDR2 FQNNGV. The CDR3 spells CASSLDRRRGYSYNEQFF. The CDR3 DNA follows: TGTGCCAGCAGCTTAGATAGGCGGCGGGGATACTCCTACAATGAGCAGTTCTTC.

V usage is TRBV4-1 and J usage is TRBJ2-5; either TRBD1 or TRBD2 may supply D (6 bases each). This CDR3 is built from 20 residues. From germline, CDR1 is MGHRA and CDR2 YSYEKL. V dropped 3 bases and J dropped 5 bases, with 31 bases sitting between them. CDR3 region: CASSHLMDSPEGLVVETQYF. In DNA form, the CDR3 reads TGCGCCAGCAGCCATCTGATGGACAGCCCCGAGGGACTCGTAGTGGAGACCCAGTACTTC.

The chain joins TRBV5-3 to TRBJ2-3; D is uncertain. TRBV5-3 is classed as an ORF, of uncertain function. The CDR3 contains 14 residues. Trimming took off 5 bases at V and 5 bases at J, with 15 bases between the two ends. The CDR3 sequence: CARRENPFRDTQYF. For the CDR3, the DNA is TGTGCCAGAAGAGAGAACCCCTTTAGAGATACGCAGTATTTT.

The rearrangement links TRBV7-2 to TRBJ1-2; TRBD1 matches 11 bases. Germline loops: CDR1 SGHTA, CDR2 FQGNSA. Trimming at V came to 1 base and at J to 9 bases, leaving 7 bases not matched to a gene. The CDR3 extends over 15 amino acids. The CDR3 DNA reads as TGTGCCAGCAGCTTAGTCGGACAGGGGGCTACGAGCTACACCTTC. It encodes CASSLVGQGATSYTF.

The rearrangement links TRBV2 to TRBJ2-7; possible D gene TRBD1, 7 bases. There are 16 residues in the CDR3. V lost 4 bases, J lost 0 bases, and 16 bases lay in between. CDR1 SNHLY and CDR2 FYNNEI come from the germline V gene. CDR3 protein: CASSVRRDRVSYEQYF. The CDR3 bases are TGTGCCAGCAGTGTCAGGAGGGACAGAGTCTCCTACGAGCAGTACTTC.

The rearrangement links TRBV6-5 to TRBJ1-2, with 8 bases identical to TRBD1. V lost 6 bases and J lost 8; bases outside the gene matches: 11. CDR3 length equals 14 residues. The germline V gene has CDR1 MNHEY and CDR2 SVGAGI. CDR3 sequence: CASSPGQGGRGYTF. CDR3 sequence (DNA): TGTGCCAGCAGCCCCGGACAGGGAGGACGCGGCTACACCTTC.

The rearrangement uses TRBV9 and TRBJ2-3; 7 bases are shared with TRBD2. The J segment lost 3 bases and the V segment lost 0 bases, leaving 1 base of the junction unmatched. The CDR3 length is 14 residues. CDR1 and CDR2 (germline): SGDLS, YYNGEE. The CDR3 DNA follows: TGTGCCAGCAGCGTAGTGGGGGGGACAGATACGCAGTATTTT. Encoded protein: CASSVVGGTDTQYF.

This chain links TRBV5-1 with TRBJ2-2; D uncertain. Germline V lookup: CDR1 SGHRS, CDR2 YFSETQ. Trimming cost V 0 bases and J 4 bases, with 7 bases left between them. The CDR3 length is 14 residues. The CDR3 is CASSLVASTGELFF. As DNA, the CDR3 is TGCGCCAGCAGCTTGGTGGCATCCACCGGGGAGCTGTTTTTT.